This T cell receptor beta chain originates from a study of T-cell reconstitution after alpha-beta-depleted transplantation in children (TCRdb year 2016). The study in broad terms: T-cell immune reconstitution after TCRalphabeta/CD19-depleted allogeneic hematopoietic cell transplantation in children was quantitatively tracked in the study by means of TCR repertoire profiling. General findings and caveats noted by the study authors: The apparently early alphabetaT-cell count recovery about two months after transplant was reportedly dependent on only several hundred rapidly expanded clones derived from non-depleted graft cells. Over the following months the frequencies of hyperexpanded clones went down, and after one year T-cell counts and TCRbeta diversity were mostly credited to newly produced T cells. In some patients, the high TCRbeta diversity seen at day 60 was put down to recipient T cells and intrathymic progenitors that had survived conditioning.

The CDR3 contains 15 residues, cysteine and phenylalanine counted. The entry retains the CDR3 DNA only, 45 bases that are in frame from base 1. Between the V and J ends, shortened by 3 bases and 1 base respectively, the junction contains 12 bases. The germline V gene (reference sequence) sets CDR1 to SEHNR and CDR2 to FQNEAQ. Preparation of the library involved PCR. TCRdb records Illumina HiSeq 2500 as the sequencer. TCR library preparation used molecular barcoding, with unique molecular identifiers applied to normalize quantification of the TCRbeta repertoire. TCRdb itself trimmed the public reads at Q25 with fastp, ran MiXCR and retained productive beta chains. Here each entry gathers all rows of one CDR3 protein and keeps the most common genes and DNA. For this sample there are about 980,000 distinct CDR3 sequences; about 26% appear just once. Roughly 30% of the sample comes from the top ten. The treatment or condition label corresponds to: allogeneic hematopoietic cell transplantation with graft depleted of TCRalphabeta T cells and CD19 B cells. The transplant recipients were children given TCRalphabeta/CD19-depleted allogeneic hematopoietic cell grafts.

This clonotype has only a few counts. Its antigen remains unidentified. Per-base qualities were not stored, and no clone one base away is much larger. This sequence originates from a boy under three years old who had a stem cell transplant for SCID, so the T cells may come from the graft donor. The sequence joins TRBV7-9 to TRBJ2-5; the best D guess is TRBD1, with 6 bases matching. This specimen was PBMCs, mostly from graft donor cells, taken 360 days after TCRalphabeta/CD19-depleted stem cell transplant. The CDR3 corresponds to CASSFLDSVQETQYF. Read as DNA, the sequence is TGTGCCAGCAGCTTCTTGGACAGTGTCCAAGAGACCCAGTACTTC. The CDR3, completed at both ends by the reference TRBV7-9 and TRBJ2-5 genes, gives the full variable domain DTGVSQNPRHKITKRGQNVTFRCDPISEHNRLYWYRQTLGQGPEFLTYFQNEAQLEKSRLLSDRFSAERPKGSFSTLEIQRTEQGDSAMYLCASSFLDSVQETQYFGPGTRLLVL.